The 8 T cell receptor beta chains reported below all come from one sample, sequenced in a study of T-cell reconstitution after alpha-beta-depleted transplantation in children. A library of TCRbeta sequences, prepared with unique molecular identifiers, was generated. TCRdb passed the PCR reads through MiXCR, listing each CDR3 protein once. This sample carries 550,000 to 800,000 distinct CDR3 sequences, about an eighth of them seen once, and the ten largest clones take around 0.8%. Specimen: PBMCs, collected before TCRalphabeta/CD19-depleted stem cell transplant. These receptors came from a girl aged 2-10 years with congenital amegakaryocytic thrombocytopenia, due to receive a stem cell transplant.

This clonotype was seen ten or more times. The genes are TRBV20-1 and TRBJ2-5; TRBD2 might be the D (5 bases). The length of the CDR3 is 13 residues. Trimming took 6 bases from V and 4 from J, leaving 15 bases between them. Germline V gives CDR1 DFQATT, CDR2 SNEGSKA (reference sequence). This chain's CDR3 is CSADRGLGETQYF. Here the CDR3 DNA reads TGCAGTGCCGATCGCGGGCTAGGAGAGACCCAGTACTTC.

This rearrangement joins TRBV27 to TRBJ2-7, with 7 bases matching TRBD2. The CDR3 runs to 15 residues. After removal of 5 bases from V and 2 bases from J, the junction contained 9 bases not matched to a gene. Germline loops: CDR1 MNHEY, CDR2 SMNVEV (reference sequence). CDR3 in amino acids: CASSVTSYHTYEQYF. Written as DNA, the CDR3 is TGTGCCAGCAGTGTGACTAGCTACCATACCTACGAGCAGTACTTC.

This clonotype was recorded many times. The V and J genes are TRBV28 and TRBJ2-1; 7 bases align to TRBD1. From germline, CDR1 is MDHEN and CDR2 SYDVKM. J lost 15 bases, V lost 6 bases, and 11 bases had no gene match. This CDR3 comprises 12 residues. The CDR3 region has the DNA TGTGCCAGCAGACCTGACAGGGATCGGCTGTTCTTC. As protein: CASRPDRDRLFF. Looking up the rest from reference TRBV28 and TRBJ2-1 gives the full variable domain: DVKVTQSSRYLVKRTGEKVFLECVQDMDHENMFWYRQDPGLGLRLIYFSYDVKMKEKGDIPEGYSVSREKKERFSLILESASTNQTSMYLCASRPDRDRLFFGPGTRLTVL.

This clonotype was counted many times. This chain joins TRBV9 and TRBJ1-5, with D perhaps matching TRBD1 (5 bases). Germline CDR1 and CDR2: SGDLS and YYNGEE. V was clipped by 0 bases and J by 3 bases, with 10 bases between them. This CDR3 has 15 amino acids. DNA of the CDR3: TGTGCCAGCAGCGTAGGCCAGGGCCCCAATCAGCCCCAGCATTTT. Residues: CASSVGQGPNQPQHF. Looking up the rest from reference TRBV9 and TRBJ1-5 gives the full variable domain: DSGVTQTPKHLITATGQRVTLRCSPRSGDLSVYWYQQSLDQGLQFLIQYYNGEERAKGNILERFSAQQFPDLHSELNLSSLELGDSALYFCASSVGQGPNQPQHFGDGTRLSIL.

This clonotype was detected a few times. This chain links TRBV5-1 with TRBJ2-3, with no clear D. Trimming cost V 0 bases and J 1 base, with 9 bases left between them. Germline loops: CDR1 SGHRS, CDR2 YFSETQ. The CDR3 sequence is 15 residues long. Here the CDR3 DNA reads TGCGCCAGCAGCTTGGGTCCTGGCCGCACAGATACGCAGTATTTT. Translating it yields CASSLGPGRTDTQYF.

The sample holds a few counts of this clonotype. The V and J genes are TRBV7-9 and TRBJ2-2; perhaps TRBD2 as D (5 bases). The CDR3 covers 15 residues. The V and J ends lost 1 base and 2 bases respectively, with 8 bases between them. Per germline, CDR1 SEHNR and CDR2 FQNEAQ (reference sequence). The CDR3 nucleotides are TGTGCCAGCAGCTTAGTGGACTCAAACACCGGGGAGCTGTTTTTT. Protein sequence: CASSLVDSNTGELFF.

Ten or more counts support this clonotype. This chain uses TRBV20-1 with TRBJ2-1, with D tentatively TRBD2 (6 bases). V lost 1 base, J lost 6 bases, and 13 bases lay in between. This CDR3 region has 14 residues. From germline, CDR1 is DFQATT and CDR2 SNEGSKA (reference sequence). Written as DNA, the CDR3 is TGCAGTGCTAGAGGTCTAGCGAAGGTCAATGAGCAGTTCTTC. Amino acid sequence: CSARGLAKVNEQFF.

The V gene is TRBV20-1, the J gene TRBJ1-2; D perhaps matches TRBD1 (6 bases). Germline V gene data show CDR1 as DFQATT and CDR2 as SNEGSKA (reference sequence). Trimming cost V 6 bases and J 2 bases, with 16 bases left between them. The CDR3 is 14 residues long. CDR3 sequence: CSARIQGMNYGYTF. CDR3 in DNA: TGCAGTGCGCGTATACAGGGAATGAACTATGGCTACACCTTC.